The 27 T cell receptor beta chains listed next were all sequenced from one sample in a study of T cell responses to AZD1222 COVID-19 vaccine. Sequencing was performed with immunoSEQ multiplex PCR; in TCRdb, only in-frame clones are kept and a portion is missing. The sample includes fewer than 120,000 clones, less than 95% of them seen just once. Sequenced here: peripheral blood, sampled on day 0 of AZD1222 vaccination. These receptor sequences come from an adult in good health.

DNA for the CDR3: TGTGCCAGCAGAGACAGGGGCTTGAACACTGAAGCTTTCTTT. Protein product: CASRDRGLNTEAFF. V and J are TRBV6-5 and TRBJ1-1; 8 bases line up with TRBD1. This CDR3 region has 14 residues. The V gene's germline CDR1 is MNHEY and CDR2 SVGAGI. V lost 6 bases to trimming and J lost 0 bases; unmatched junction nucleotides: 3.

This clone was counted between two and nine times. The CDR3 DNA is TGCGCCAGCAGCCTCCCGGGACAAGGGAGGGAAAAACTGTTTTTT. Translating gives CASSLPGQGREKLFF. The rearrangement links TRBV23-1 to TRBJ1-4, with D maybe TRBD1 (6 bases). TRBV23-1 is an open reading frame whose function is uncertain. The V gene lost 6 bases and the J gene lost 8 bases, with 19 bases spanning the gap. This CDR3 comprises 15 residues.

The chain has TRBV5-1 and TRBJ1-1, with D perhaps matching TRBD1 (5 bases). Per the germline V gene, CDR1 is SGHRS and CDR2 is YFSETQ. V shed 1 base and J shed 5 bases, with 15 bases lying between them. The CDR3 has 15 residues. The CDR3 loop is CASSLSGWAGTEAFF. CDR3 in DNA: TGCGCCAGCAGCTTGTCGGGGTGGGCAGGGACTGAAGCTTTCTTT.

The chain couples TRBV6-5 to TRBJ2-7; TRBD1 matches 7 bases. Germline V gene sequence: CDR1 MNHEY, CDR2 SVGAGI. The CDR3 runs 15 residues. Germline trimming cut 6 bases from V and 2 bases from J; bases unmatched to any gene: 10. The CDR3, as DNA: TGTGCCAGCAGAGACGCCCGACAGGGAACCTACGAGCAGTACTTC. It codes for CASRDARQGTYEQYF.

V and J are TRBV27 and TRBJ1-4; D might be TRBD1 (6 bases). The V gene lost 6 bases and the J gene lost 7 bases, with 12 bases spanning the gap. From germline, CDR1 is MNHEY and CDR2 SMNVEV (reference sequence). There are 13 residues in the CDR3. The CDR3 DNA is TGTGCCAGCAGCACAGGGAATCGTGAAAAACTGTTTTTT. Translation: CASSTGNREKLFF.

CDR3 loop: CASTPGYNQPQHF. In DNA form, the CDR3 reads TGTGCCAGCACCCCTGGATACAATCAGCCCCAGCATTTT. The chain couples TRBV19 to TRBJ1-5; D is unclear. Germline V gives CDR1 LNHDA, CDR2 SQIVND (reference sequence). V was clipped by 9 bases and J by 3 bases, with 12 bases between them. The CDR3 has 13 amino acids.

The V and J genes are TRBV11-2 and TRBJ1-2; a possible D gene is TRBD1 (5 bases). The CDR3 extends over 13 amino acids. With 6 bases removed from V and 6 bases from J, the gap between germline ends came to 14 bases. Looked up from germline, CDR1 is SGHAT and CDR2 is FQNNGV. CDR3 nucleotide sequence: TGTGCCAGCAGATACACACAGGCACATGGCTACACCTTC. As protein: CASRYTQAHGYTF.

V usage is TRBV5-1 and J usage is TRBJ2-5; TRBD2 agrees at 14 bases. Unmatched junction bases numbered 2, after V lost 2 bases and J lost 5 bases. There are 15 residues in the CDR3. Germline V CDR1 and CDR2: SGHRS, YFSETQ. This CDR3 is CASSFRTSGGETQYF. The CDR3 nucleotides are TGCGCCAGCAGCTTCCGGACTAGCGGGGGGGAGACCCAGTACTTC.

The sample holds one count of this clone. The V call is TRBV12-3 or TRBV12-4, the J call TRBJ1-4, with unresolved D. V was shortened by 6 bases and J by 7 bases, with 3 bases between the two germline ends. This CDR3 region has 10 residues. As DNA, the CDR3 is TGTGCCAGCAGGGGTGAAAAACTGTTTTTT. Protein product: CASRGEKLFF.

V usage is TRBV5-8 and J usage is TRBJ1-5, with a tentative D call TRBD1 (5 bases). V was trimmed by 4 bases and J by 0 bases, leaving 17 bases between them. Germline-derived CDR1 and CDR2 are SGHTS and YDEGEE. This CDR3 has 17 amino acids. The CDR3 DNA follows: TGTGCCAGCAGCCCCTTGGGGGGGTCCTATAGCAATCAGCCCCAGCATTTT. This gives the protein CASSPLGGSYSNQPQHF.

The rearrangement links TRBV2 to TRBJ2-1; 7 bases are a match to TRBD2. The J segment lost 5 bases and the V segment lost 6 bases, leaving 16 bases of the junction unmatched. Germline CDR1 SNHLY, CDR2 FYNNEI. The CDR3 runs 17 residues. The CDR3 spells CASRPTRPAGINNEQFF. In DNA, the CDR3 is TGTGCCAGCAGGCCCACGAGGCCAGCGGGAATAAACAATGAGCAGTTCTTC.

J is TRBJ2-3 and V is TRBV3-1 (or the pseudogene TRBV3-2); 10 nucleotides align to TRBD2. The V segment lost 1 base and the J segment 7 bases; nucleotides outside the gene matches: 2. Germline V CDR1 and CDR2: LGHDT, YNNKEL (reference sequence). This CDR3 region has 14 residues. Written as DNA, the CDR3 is TGTGCCAGCAGCCAAGCTAGCGGGGGTTATACGCAGTATTTT. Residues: CASSQASGGYTQYF.

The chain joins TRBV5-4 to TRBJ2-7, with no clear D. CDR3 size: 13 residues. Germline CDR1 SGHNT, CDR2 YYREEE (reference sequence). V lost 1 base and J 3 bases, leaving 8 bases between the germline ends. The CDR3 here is CASSLIGFYEQYF. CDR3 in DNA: TGTGCCAGCAGCTTGATCGGGTTCTACGAGCAGTACTTC.

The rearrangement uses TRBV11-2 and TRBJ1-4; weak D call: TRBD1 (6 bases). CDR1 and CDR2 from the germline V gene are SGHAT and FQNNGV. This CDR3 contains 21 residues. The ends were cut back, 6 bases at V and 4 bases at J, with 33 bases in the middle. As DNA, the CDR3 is TGTGCCAGCAGTTCAACCCCGGGGGGGCCTATACCTTCCCTCTTTAATGAAAAACTGTTTTTT. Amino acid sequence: CASSSTPGGPIPSLFNEKLFF.

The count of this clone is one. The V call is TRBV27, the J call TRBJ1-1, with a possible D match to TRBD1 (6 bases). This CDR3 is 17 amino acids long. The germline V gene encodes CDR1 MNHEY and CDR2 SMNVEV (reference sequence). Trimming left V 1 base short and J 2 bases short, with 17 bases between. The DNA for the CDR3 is TGTGCCAGCAGTTTATTACGGGGGCATACCTCAAACACTGAAGCTTTCTTT. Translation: CASSLLRGHTSNTEAFF.

The CDR3 DNA is TGCGCCAGCAGCCGCCAGACAGGGGATGTTACTGAAGCTTTCTTT. Translated, it gives CASSRQTGDVTEAFF. The genes are TRBV4-1 and TRBJ1-1; 8 bases are shared with TRBD1. Trimming removed 4 bases from V and 5 bases from J; junction bases left unmatched: 9. This CDR3 has 15 amino acids. Germline V gene lookup returns CDR1 MGHRA and CDR2 YSYEKL.

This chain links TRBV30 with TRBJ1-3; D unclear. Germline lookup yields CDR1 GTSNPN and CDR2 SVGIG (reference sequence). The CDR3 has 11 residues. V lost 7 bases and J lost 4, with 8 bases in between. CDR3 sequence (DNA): TGTGCCTCTTCGCGGGGAAACACCATATATTTT. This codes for CASSRGNTIYF.

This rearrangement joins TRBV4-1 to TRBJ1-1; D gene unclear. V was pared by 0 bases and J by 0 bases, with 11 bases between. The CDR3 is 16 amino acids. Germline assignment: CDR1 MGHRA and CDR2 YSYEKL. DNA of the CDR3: TGCGCCAGCAGCCAAGATATACTTCGAGTGAACACTGAAGCTTTCTTT. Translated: CASSQDILRVNTEAFF.

The CDR3: CASSLSRRRDRGKADTQYF. CDR3 DNA sequence: TGTGCCAGCAGCCTCAGCAGGCGCCGGGACAGGGGAAAGGCAGATACGCAGTATTTT. The chain uses TRBV7-8 and TRBJ2-3; 10 positions match TRBD1. The CDR3 length is 19 residues. Trimming took 5 bases from V and 4 from J; bases not matched to a gene: 18. Germline lookup yields CDR1 SGHVS and CDR2 FQNEAQ.

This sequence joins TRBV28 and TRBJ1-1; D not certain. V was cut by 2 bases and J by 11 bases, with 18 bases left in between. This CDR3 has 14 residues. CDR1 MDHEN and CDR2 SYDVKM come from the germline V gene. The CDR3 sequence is CASSLEVPPAAAFF. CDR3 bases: TGTGCCAGCAGTTTAGAAGTGCCGCCCGCTGCGGCTTTCTTT.

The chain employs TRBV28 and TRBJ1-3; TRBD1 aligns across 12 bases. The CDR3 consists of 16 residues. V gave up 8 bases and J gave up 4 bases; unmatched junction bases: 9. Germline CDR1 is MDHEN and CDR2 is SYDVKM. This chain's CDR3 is CASWAGTGGFGNTIYF. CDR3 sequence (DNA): TGTGCCAGCTGGGCAGGGACAGGGGGCTTCGGAAACACCATATATTTT.

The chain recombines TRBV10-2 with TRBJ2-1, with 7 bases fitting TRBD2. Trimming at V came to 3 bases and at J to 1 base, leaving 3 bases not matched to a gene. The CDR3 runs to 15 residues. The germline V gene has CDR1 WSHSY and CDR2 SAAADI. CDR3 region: CASSDGRGSYNEQFF. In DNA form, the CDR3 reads TGCGCCAGCAGTGATGGGCGGGGGTCCTACAATGAGCAGTTCTTC.

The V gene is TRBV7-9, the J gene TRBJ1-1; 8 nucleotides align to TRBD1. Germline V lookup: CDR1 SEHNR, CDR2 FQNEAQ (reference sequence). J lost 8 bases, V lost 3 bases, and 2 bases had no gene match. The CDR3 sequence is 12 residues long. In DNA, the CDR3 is TGTGCCAGCAGCTTTCAGGGGGCCGAAGCTTTCTTT. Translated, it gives CASSFQGAEAFF.

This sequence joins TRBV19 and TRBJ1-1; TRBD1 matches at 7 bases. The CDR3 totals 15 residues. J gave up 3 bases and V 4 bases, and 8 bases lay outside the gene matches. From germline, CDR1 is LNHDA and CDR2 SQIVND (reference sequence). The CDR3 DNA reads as TGTGCCAGTAGTACGCCCCGGGACAGATACACTGAAGCTTTCTTT. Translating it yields CASSTPRDRYTEAFF.

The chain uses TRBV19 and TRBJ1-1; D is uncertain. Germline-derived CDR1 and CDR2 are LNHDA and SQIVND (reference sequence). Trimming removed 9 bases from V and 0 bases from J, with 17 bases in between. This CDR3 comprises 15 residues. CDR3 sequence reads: CASSFAGALNTEAFF. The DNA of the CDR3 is TGTGCCAGCTCATTCGCAGGAGCCTTGAACACTGAAGCTTTCTTT.

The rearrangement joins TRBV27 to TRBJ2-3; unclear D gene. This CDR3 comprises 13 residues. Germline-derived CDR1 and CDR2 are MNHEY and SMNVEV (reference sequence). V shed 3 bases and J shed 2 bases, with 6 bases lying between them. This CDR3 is CASSFRATDTQYF. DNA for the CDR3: TGTGCCAGCAGTTTTCGGGCCACAGATACGCAGTATTTT.

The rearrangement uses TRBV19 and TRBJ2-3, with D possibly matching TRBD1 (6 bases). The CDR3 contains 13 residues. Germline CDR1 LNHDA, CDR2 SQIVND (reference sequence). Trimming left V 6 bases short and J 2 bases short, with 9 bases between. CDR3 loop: CASSRGYTDTQYF. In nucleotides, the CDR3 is TGTGCCAGTAGCAGGGGATACACAGATACGCAGTATTTT.